Listed below are T cell receptor beta chains from one sample, sequenced in a study of T cell responses to AZD1222 COVID-19 vaccine. Some clones are missing from TCRdb's copy, which holds only in-frame ones; the method was immunoSEQ multiplex PCR. The table shows some 120,000 clones, with roughly nine tenths occurring only once. Source: peripheral blood, taken 28 days after the second AZD1222 dose. The receptors here all came from an adult who received the AZD1222 COVID-19 vaccine. Both conserved end residues are part of each CDR3. The order of the fields is clone size, J gene, D gene, V gene, CDR3 DNA, CDR3 protein. D genes are given only for firm matches. Clone size appears in some rows only: once, few, many, or a class for an expanded clone.

.,TRBJ1-4,.,TRBV19,TGTGCCAGTAGTATCGGGTCTTGGGGGCTTCGTATCGATGAAAAACTGTTTTTT,CASSIGSWGLRIDEKLFF
.,TRBJ2-5,.,TRBV29-1,TGCAGCGGGGGAGTGGACCAAGAGACCCAGTACTTC,CSGGVDQETQYF
.,TRBJ2-5,.,TRBV24-1,TGTGCCACCCGGGACGGGCCAAGTGGGACCCAGTACTTC,CATRDGPSGTQYF
.,TRBJ2-3,TRBD2,TRBV6-2/TRBV6-3,TGTGCCAGCAGTTACCAGCGGCGGGAGGGCTTGTCAAATACGCAGTATTTT,CASSYQRREGLSNTQYF
once,TRBJ1-2,TRBD1,TRBV6-5,TGTGCCAGCGGGACAGGAGGGGTATCGACTGGCTACACCTTC,CASGTGGVSTGYTF
.,TRBJ2-2,TRBD2,TRBV7-9,TGTGCCAGCAGCCCCCCACGACTAGCGGGAGGGCCCACCGGGGAGCTGTTTTTT,CASSPPRLAGGPTGELFF
once,TRBJ1-6,.,TRBV4-3,TGCGCCAGCAGCCAAGGATCCAACAGCTACAGCACAAATTCACCCCTCCACTTT,CASSQGSNSYSTNSPLHF
.,TRBJ1-1,TRBD1,TRBV9,TGTGCCAGCAGGCTACAGGGGGCGACGGTAAACACTGAAGCTTTCTTT,CASRLQGATVNTEAFF
once,TRBJ2-3,.,TRBV5-5,TGTGCCAGCAGCTTAGCCGGGAGTGAAGCAGATACGCAGTATTTT,CASSLAGSEADTQYF
once,TRBJ1-1,.,TRBV21-1,TGTGCCAGCAGCAAAGTACGCGTTGAAGCTTTCTTT,CASSKVRVEAFF
.,TRBJ2-5,.,TRBV7-2,TGTGCCAGCAGCTTTAGTCGGGTTTCCAGTGAGACCCAGTACTTC,CASSFSRVSSETQYF
.,TRBJ1-3,.,TRBV5-1,TGCGCCAGCAGCACAGACACGTCGGGTATCTCTGGAAACACCATATATTTT,CASSTDTSGISGNTIYF
.,TRBJ2-7,.,TRBV19,TGTGCCAGTAGTATATATGGGGGCTCTGACGAGCAGTACTTC,CASSIYGGSDEQYF
.,TRBJ1-3,.,TRBV29-1,TGCAGCGCCTTCCTGCTGGGGGGAAACACCATATATTTT,CSAFLLGGNTIYF
.,TRBJ2-7,TRBD1,TRBV27,TGTGCCAGCAGTTTACAGGGGGCCGCCTCCTACGAGCAGTACTTC,CASSLQGAASYEQYF
.,TRBJ1-6,TRBD1,TRBV10-1,TGCGCCAGCAGCCGGGACAGGGGAAATTCACCCCTCCACTTT,CASSRDRGNSPLHF
.,TRBJ1-4,TRBD1,TRBV7-3,TGTGCCAGCAGCTTGGGGACAGGGGCCCAAGAACTGTTTTTT,CASSLGTGAQELFF
.,TRBJ1-2,.,TRBV10-1,TGCGCCAGCAGTGAATCGGGTTATGGCTACACCTTC,CASSESGYGYTF
.,TRBJ2-5,.,TRBV21-1,TGTGCCAGCAGCAAAGAGCGGACGGTGTACCAAGAGACCCAGTACTTC,CASSKERTVYQETQYF
once,TRBJ1-3,.,TRBV4-1,TGCGCCAGCAGCCAAGAAATGAGCTACTCTGGAAACACCATATATTTT,CASSQEMSYSGNTIYF
.,TRBJ1-3,.,TRBV12-5,TGTGCTAGTGGTGGGCCGATCGGGAGCTCTGGAAACACCATATATTTT,CASGGPIGSSGNTIYF
.,TRBJ1-2,.,TRBV6-2/TRBV6-3,TGTGCCAGCAGTTACTCGGTGCGCGTTCAGAACTATGGCTACACCTTC,CASSYSVRVQNYGYTF
.,TRBJ2-7,TRBD2,TRBV10-2,TGCGCCAGCGGCGATACTAGCGGGGTCTCCTACGAGCAGTACTTC,CASGDTSGVSYEQYF
.,TRBJ2-7,.,TRBV21-1,TGTGCCAGCAGCAAAGACACAGGGCGGAACGAGCAGTACTTC,CASSKDTGRNEQYF
.,TRBJ2-5,.,TRBV19,TGTGCCAGTAAGGAGACAATTGGGGAGACCCAGTACTTC,CASKETIGETQYF
.,TRBJ1-1,.,TRBV27,TGTGCCAGCAGTTTATCGGAAAGGGCCACTGAAGCTTTCTTT,CASSLSERATEAFF
.,TRBJ1-3,.,TRBV21-1,TGTGCCAGCAGCAAAGGCGAGGGACGCTCTGGAAACACCATATATTTT,CASSKGEGRSGNTIYF
.,TRBJ2-7,.,TRBV21-1,TGTGCCAGCAGGGGAGGACAGGTGCCTTCCTCCTACGAGCAGTACTTC,CASRGGQVPSSYEQYF
once,TRBJ1-2,.,TRBV2,TGTGCCAGCAGTGATCAGGTCAACTATGGCTACACCTTC,CASSDQVNYGYTF
once,TRBJ2-7,TRBD1,TRBV30,TGTGCCTGGAGATTTGGGACAGGGCGCGAGCAGTACTTC,CAWRFGTGREQYF
.,TRBJ1-2,.,TRBV10-3,TGTGCCATCAGTGAGAATGGAAACTATGGCTACACCTTC,CAISENGNYGYTF
.,TRBJ1-3,.,TRBV3-1/TRBV3-2,TGTGCCAGCAGTTTAGGGACCGTGAGGGGAAACACCATATATTTT,CASSLGTVRGNTIYF
.,TRBJ1-2,.,TRBV27,TGTGCCAGCACAGCTAACTATGGCTACACCTTC,CASTANYGYTF
.,TRBJ2-2,.,TRBV13,TGTGCCAGCAGCTCAGTCCTCGAGGTAGAGGGCGGGGAGCTGTTTTTT,CASSSVLEVEGGELFF
few,TRBJ1-6,.,TRBV11-2,TGTGCCAGCGGGGAGAGGGACGGAAATTCACCCCTCCACTTT,CASGERDGNSPLHF
once,TRBJ2-6,.,TRBV18,TGTGCCAGCTCACCGGCACAGGGAGCTGGGGCCAACGTCCTGACTTTC,CASSPAQGAGANVLTF